This T cell receptor beta chain came from a study of response to subunit inactivated influenza vaccine (dated by TCRdb to between 2017 and 2018). At the level of the whole study: The study used deep quantitative T cell receptor repertoire profiling to track responses to a trivalent subunit inactivated influenza vaccine. Study-wide conclusions, independent of this receptor: The authors proposed that each seasonal influenza vaccination may bring in only a limited number of new T cells.

Library preparation used RT-PCR. The sequencer listed for this sample is Illumina HiSeq 2500. TCRdb trimmed public reads at Q25 via fastp, called clones via MiXCR and kept in-frame beta chains. Each entry merges the rows of one CDR3 protein and shows their most common DNA and genes. Across this sample there are 590,000 or so distinct CDR3 sequences, with 12% to 15% seen only once. The ten top clones hold 6% to 9.5% of the sample. This clonotype was observed a handful of times. Its antigen is unknown. It has no much larger one-base neighbor in the sample; base qualities were not kept. Its CDR3 holds 20 amino acids, cysteine through phenylalanine. The retained sequence is limited to the CDR3, 60 bases, with the frame set at the first base. Via the germline V gene, CDR1 is SQVTM and CDR2 ANQGSEA. After removal of 3 bases from V and 3 bases from J, the junction retains 22 bases not matched to a gene.

The sample in question was PBMCs from blood, obtained approximately 15 days before vaccination. The chain couples TRBV29-1 to TRBJ2-3; a stretch of 9 junction bases matches TRBD2. This receptor was obtained from a man aged 50 or older who received an inactivated influenza vaccine. Donor details come from another sample of the same person, matched by shared clones. CDR3 loop: CSVEPRAGGGSGSRTDTQYF. In nucleotide form, the sequence is TGCAGCGTTGAGCCTAGAGCAGGGGGAGGTAGCGGGAGTCGTACAGATACGCAGTATTTT.